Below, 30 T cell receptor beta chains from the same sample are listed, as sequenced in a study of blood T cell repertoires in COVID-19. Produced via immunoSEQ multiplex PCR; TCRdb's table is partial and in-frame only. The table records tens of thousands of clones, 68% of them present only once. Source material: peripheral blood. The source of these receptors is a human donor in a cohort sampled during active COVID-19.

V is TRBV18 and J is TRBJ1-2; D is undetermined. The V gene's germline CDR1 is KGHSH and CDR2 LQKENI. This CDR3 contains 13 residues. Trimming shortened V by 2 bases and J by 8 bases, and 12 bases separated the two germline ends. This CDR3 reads CASSPGRTDGYTF. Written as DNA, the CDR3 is TGTGCCAGCTCACCAGGCAGGACTGACGGCTACACCTTC.

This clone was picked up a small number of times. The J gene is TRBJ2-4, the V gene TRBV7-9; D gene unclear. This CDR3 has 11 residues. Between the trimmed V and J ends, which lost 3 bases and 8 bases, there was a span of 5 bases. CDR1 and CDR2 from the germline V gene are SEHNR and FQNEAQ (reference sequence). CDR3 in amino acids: CASSFEYIQYF. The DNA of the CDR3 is TGTGCCAGCAGCTTCGAGTACATTCAGTACTTC.

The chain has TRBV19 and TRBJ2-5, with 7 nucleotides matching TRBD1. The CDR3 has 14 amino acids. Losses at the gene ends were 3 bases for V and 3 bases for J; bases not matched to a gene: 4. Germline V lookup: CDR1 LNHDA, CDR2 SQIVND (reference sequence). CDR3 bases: TGTGCCAGTAGTATTGTAGGGGGCGAAGAGACCCAGTACTTC. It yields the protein CASSIVGGEETQYF.

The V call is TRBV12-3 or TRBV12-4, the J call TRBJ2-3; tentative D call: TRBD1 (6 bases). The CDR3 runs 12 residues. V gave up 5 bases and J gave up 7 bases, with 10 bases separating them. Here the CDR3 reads CASSTGTYTQYF. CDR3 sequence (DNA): TGTGCCAGCAGTACAGGGACCTATACGCAGTATTTT.

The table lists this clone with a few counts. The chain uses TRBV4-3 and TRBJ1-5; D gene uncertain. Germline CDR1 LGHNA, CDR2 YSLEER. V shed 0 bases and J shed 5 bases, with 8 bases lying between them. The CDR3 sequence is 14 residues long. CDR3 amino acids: CASSQDRYYQPQHF. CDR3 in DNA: TGCGCCAGCAGCCAAGACCGTTACTATCAGCCCCAGCATTTT.

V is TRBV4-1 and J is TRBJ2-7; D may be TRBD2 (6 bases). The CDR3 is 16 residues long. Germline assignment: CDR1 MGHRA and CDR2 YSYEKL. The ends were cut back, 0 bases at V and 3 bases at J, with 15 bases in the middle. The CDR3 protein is CASSQDPRTSLYEQYF. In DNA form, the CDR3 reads TGCGCCAGCAGCCAAGACCCCCGTACTAGCCTCTACGAGCAGTACTTC.

The CDR3 protein is CALAGEFGTDTQYF. The CDR3 DNA reads as TGTGCTCTAGCGGGAGAGTTTGGCACAGATACGCAGTATTTT. The chain couples TRBV6-5 to TRBJ2-3; 10 bases are shared with TRBD2. The CDR3 contains 14 residues. Looked up from germline, CDR1 is MNHEY and CDR2 is SVGAGI.

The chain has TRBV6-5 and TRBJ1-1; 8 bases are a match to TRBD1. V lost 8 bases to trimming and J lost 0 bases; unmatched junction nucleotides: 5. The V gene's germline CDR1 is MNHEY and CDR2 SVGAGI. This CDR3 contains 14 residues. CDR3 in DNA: TGTGCCAGCTGCGGGGACAGGTTGAACACTGAAGCTTTCTTT. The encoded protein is CASCGDRLNTEAFF.

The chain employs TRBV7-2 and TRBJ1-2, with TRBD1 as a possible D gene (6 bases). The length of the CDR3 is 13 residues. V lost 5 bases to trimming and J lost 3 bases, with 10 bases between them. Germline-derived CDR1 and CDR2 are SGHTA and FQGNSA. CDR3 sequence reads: CASSVGTHYGYTF. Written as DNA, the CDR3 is TGTGCCAGCAGCGTCGGGACACACTATGGCTACACCTTC.

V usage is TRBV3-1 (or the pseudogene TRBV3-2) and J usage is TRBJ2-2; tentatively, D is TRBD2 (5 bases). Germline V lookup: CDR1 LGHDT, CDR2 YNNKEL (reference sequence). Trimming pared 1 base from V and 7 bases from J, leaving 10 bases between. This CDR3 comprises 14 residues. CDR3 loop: CASSQVDRGGELFF. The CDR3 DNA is TGTGCCAGCAGCCAAGTGGATCGGGGCGGGGAGCTGTTTTTT.

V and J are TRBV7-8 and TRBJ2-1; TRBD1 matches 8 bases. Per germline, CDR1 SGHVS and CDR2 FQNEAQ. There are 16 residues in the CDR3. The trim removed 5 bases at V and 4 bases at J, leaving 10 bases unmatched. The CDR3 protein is CASSPADRARYNEQFF. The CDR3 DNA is TGTGCCAGCAGCCCGGCGGACAGGGCGCGTTACAATGAGCAGTTCTTC.

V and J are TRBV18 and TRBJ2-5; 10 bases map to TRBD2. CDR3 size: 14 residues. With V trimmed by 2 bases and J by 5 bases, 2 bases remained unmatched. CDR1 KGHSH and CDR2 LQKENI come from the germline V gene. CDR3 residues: CASSPETSGETQYF. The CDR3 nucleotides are TGTGCCAGCTCACCAGAGACTAGCGGGGAGACCCAGTACTTC.

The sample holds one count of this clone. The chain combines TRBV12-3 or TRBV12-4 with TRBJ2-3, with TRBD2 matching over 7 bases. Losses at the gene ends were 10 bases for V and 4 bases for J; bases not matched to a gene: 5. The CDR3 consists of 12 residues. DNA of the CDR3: TGTGCCACAGGACTAGGGTCAGATACGCAGTATTTT. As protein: CATGLGSDTQYF.

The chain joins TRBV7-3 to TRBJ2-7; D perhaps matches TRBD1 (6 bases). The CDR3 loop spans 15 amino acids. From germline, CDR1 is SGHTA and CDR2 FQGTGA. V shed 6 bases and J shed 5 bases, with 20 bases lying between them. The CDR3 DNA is TGTGCCAGCAGTTATACAGGGAGTGTAATGGACGAGCAGTACTTC. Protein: CASSYTGSVMDEQYF.

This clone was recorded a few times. CDR3 in DNA: TGTGCCAGCAGTTCTCTTAAGAGACTAGCGGATTACGAGCAGTACTTC. Translation: CASSSLKRLADYEQYF. The chain is built from TRBV11-2 and TRBJ2-7, with 9 bases that match TRBD2. Germline loops: CDR1 SGHAT, CDR2 FQNNGV. The CDR3 contains 16 residues. J gave up 4 bases and V 6 bases, and 13 bases lay outside the gene matches.

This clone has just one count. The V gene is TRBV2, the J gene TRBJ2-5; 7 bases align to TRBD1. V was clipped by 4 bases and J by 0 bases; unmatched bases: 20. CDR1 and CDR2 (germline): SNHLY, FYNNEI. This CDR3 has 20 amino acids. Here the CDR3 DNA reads TGTGCCAGCAGTGGAGGGGGCTGGCAGGGGCCAGGGGTGGACCAAGAGACCCAGTACTTC. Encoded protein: CASSGGGWQGPGVDQETQYF.

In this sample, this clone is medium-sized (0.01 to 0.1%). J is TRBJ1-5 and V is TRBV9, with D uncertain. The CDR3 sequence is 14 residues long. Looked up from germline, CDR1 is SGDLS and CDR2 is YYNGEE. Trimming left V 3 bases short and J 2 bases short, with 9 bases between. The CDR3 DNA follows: TGTGCCAGCAGCGAAGATGCGGGCAATCAGCCCCAGCATTTT. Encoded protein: CASSEDAGNQPQHF.

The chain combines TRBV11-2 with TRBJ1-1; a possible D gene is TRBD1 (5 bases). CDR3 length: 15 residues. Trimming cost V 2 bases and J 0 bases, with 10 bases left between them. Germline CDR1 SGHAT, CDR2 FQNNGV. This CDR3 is CASSLKAGLNTEAFF. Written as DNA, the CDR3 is TGTGCCAGCAGCTTAAAGGCAGGGCTGAACACTGAAGCTTTCTTT.

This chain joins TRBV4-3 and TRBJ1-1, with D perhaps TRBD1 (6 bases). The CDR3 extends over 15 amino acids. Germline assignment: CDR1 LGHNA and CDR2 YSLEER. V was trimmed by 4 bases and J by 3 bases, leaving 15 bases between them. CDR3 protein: CASSLGHRIDTEAFF. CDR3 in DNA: TGCGCCAGCAGCCTGGGACACCGAATCGACACTGAAGCTTTCTTT.

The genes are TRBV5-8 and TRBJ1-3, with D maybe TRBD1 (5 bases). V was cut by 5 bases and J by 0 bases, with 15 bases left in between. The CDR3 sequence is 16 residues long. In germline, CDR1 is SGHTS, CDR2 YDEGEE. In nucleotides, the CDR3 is TGTGCCAGCAGTTTTACGGGACTCCTCTCTGGAAACACCATATATTTT. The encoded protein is CASSFTGLLSGNTIYF.

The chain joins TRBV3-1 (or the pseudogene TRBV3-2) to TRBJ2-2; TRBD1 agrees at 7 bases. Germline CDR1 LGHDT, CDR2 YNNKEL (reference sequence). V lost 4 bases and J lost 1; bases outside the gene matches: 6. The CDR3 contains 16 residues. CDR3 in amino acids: CASSRTGVRNTGELFF. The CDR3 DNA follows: TGTGCCAGCAGCCGAACAGGGGTTCGGAACACCGGGGAGCTGTTTTTT.

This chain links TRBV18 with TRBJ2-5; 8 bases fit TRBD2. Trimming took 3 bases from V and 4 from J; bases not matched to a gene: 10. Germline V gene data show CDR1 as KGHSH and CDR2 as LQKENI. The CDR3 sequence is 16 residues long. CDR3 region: CASSPRGLGVGETQYF. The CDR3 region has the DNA TGTGCCAGCTCACCCCGGGGACTAGGGGTTGGAGAGACCCAGTACTTC.

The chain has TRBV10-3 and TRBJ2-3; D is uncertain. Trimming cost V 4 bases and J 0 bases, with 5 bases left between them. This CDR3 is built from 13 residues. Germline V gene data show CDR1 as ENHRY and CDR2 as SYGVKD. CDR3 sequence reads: CAISGASTDTQYF. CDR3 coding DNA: TGTGCCATCAGTGGGGCCAGCACAGATACGCAGTATTTT.

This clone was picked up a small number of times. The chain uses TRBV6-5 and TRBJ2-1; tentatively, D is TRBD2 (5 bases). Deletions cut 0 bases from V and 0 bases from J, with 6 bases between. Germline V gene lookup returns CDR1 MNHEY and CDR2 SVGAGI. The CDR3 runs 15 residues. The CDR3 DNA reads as TGTGCCAGCAGTTACTCAGGGAGCTCCTACAATGAGCAGTTCTTC. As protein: CASSYSGSSYNEQFF.

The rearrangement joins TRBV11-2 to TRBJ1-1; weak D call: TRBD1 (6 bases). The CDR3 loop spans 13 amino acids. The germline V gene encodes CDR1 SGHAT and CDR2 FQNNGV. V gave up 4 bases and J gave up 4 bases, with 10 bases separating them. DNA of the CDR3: TGTGCCAGCAGCTCAGTAGGGGGCACTGAAGCTTTCTTT. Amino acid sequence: CASSSVGGTEAFF. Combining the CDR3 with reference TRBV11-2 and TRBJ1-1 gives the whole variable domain EAGVAQSPRYKIIEKRQSVAFWCNPISGHATLYWYQQILGQGPKLLIQFQNNGVVDDSQLPKDRFSAERLKGVDSTLKIQPAKLEDSAVYLCASSSVGGTEAFFGQGTRLTVV.

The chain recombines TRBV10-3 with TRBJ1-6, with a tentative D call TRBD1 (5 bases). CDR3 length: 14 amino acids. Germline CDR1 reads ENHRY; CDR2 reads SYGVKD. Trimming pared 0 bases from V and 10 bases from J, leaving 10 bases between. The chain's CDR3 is CAISESRGGSPLHF. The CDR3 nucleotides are TGTGCCATCAGTGAGTCTAGGGGTGGATCACCCCTCCACTTT.

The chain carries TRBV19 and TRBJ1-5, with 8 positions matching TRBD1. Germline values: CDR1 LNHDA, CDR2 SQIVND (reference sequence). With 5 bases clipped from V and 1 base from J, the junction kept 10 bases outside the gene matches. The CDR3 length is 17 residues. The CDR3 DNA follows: TGTGCCAGTAGTGATCGACAGGGGAGTGGGAGCAATCAGCCCCAGCATTTT. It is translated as CASSDRQGSGSNQPQHF.

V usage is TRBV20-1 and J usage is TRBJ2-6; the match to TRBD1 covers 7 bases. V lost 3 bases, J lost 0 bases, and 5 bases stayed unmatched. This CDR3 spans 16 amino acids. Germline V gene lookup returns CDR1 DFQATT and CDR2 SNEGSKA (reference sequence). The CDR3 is CSASPGGSSGANVLTF. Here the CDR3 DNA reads TGCAGTGCTAGTCCAGGGGGTTCCTCTGGGGCCAACGTCCTGACTTTC.

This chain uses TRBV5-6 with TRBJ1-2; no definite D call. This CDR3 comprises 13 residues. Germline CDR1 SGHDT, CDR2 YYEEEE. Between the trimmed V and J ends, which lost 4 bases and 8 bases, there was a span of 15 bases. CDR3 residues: CASSPDRRRGYTF. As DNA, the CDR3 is TGTGCCAGCAGCCCGGATCGCCGGCGGGGCTACACCTTC. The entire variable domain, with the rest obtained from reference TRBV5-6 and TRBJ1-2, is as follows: DAGVTQSPTHLIKTRGQQVTLRCSPKSGHDTVSWYQQALGQGPQFIFQYYEEEERQRGNFPDRFSGHQFPNYSSELNVNALLLGDSALYLCASSPDRRRGYTFGSGTRLTVV.

CDR3: CASSPPFMSSPLHF. The CDR3 nucleotides read TGTGCCAGCAGCCCGCCCTTCATGAGTTCACCCCTCCACTTT. The rearrangement uses TRBV14 and TRBJ1-6; D remains ambiguous. V lost 4 bases and J 9 bases, leaving 13 bases between the germline ends. The CDR3 runs to 14 residues. CDR1 is SGHDN and CDR2 is FVKESK in the germline V gene.